Included here is one T cell receptor beta chain sequence, with context. This clonotype was observed a handful of times. No cognate antigen has been identified for it. No base quality information exists; no much larger clone differs at one position. CDR1 and CDR2 (SNHLY, FYNNEI) derive from the germline V gene. V is trimmed back by 6 bases and J by 3 bases, and the junction contains 6 bases that no gene match accounts for. Reading from cysteine to phenylalanine, the CDR3 counts 14 amino acids. CDR3 DNA is the only sequence kept; it has 42 bases, read in frame from the first base. The data derive from a study of CD8 T cells in ankylosing spondylitis (dated by TCRdb to 2017 to 2019). The study in broad terms: To find TCR variants linked to disease, the study profiled T cell receptor beta repertoires in ankylosing spondylitis patients and healthy donors. The whole study cohort included 90 to 120 healthy donors and roughly 24 ankylosing spondylitis patients. Peripheral blood was sampled, and synovial fluid was also collected from ankylosing spondylitis patients. Study-wide conclusions, independent of this receptor: A TCR beta motif of 7 or 8 highly homologous amino acid variants appeared characteristic of blood from ankylosing spondylitis patients. The disease-linked clones were reported to be significantly enriched in matched synovial fluid samples from ankylosing spondylitis patients. In peripheral blood, the disease-linked clones were found at relatively low frequencies and had a CD8+ phenotype. Some TCR beta motif variants had previously been reported in synovial fluid and blood of reactive arthritis patients, which suggested common disease-initiation mechanisms.

The reads were generated on an Illumina HiSeq 2500. Quantitative 5'-RACE with molecular barcodes was used to prepare TCR beta libraries. For the original study's pipeline: Disease-linked TCR variants were identified with a new computational method built on a probabilistic model of VDJ rearrangement. TCRdb applied fastp at Q25 and MiXCR to the public reads, then kept only in-frame beta chains. CDR3 protein sequences are deduplicated, and each keeps its most common genes and DNA. The V and J calls come from TCRdb's annotation, not from the publication. Here the sample has over 600,000 distinct CDR3 sequences; under 20% occur a single time. The ten largest clones take up over 15% of the sample.

In this chain, TRBV2 is recombined with TRBJ2-7, and 9 junction bases match TRBD1. The sample was blood, either unsorted or a sorted T cell fraction (not recorded which). The origin of this receptor is a male donor with ankylosing spondylitis. The CDR3 protein: CASRGTGSFYEQYF. The DNA sequence reads TGTGCCAGCAGAGGGACAGGGAGTTTCTACGAGCAGTACTTC.